Each of the 24 T cell receptor beta chains below was sequenced from the same sample in a study of CXCR3-negative and CXCR3-positive naive CD8 T cells. Regarding the study as a whole: TRB CDR3 hydrophobicity was greater in CXCR3-positive naive cells than in CXCR3-negative naive cells.

Researchers prepared the TRB cDNA libraries using 5' RACE with UMI labels. TCRdb reanalyzed the 5' RACE reads and collapses them to one entry per CDR3 protein, without DNA. The table counts about 150,000 distinct CDR3 sequences; just under 0.5% lies in the top ten. No antigen is known for these receptors. Sequencing used naive CXCR3+ CD8+ T cells from blood. Subset meaning: CD45RO-CCR7+CD27+CD95- naive CD8+ T cells expressing CXCR3 (TNR3+). These receptors came from a human donor in good health. Some clones in this sample may be carry-over from other donors' samples.

The V gene is TRBV14, the J gene TRBJ2-7; no DNA is available, so the TRBD1 call from TCRdb remains unchecked. Germline V gives CDR1 SGHDN, CDR2 FVKESK. The CDR3 consists of 17 residues. The CDR3 region is CASSQSDRGFNYAEQYF.

This chain links TRBV29-1 with TRBJ2-3; TCRdb's D call of TRBD2 is untestable without DNA. Germline V gene sequence: CDR1 SQVTM, CDR2 ANQGSEA. The CDR3 is 12 amino acids. CDR3 residues: CSAPTSEATQYF.

The V call is TRBV10-2, the J call TRBJ2-2. Germline values: CDR1 WSHSY, CDR2 SAAADI. CDR3 size: 14 residues. CDR3 region: CASSELQNTGELFF.

CDR3: CASSVVGLAYNEQFF. The rearrangement links TRBV9 to TRBJ2-1; there is no DNA to check the TCRdb D call of TRBD2. CDR1 and CDR2 (germline): SGDLS, YYNGEE. The CDR3 covers 15 residues.

CDR3 protein: CSSSPYMNSGANVLTF. This chain uses TRBV7-7 with TRBJ2-6. The CDR3 contains 16 residues. Germline CDR1 SSHAT, CDR2 FNYEAQ (reference sequence).

The chain uses TRBV3-1 and TRBJ2-2. CDR1 and CDR2 (germline): LGHDT, YNNKEL (reference sequence). The length of the CDR3 is 13 residues. The CDR3 loop is CASGQPNTGELFF. Complete variable domain (other parts from reference TRBV3-1 and TRBJ2-2): DTAVSQTPKYLVTQMGNDKSIKCEQNLGHDTMYWYKQDSKKFLKIMFSYNNKELIINETVPNRFSPKSPDKAHLNLHINSLELGDSAVYFCASGQPNTGELFFGEGSRLTVL.

The chain recombines TRBV15 with TRBJ2-1; TCRdb names TRBD2, which stays unverified in the absence of DNA. The germline gives CDR1 LNHNV, CDR2 YYDKDF (reference sequence). The CDR3 sequence is 18 residues long. The CDR3 sequence is CATSGGLAGSSSYNEQFF.

The chain combines TRBV21-1 with TRBJ1-4. TRBV21-1 is flagged as a pseudogene. CDR3 length equals 14 residues. CDR3: CASSSRTTNEKLFF.

This chain uses TRBV7-9 with TRBJ2-7; TCRdb reports TRBD2, a call that lacks DNA to check it against. The CDR3 is 15 amino acids. Germline values: CDR1 SEHNR, CDR2 FQNEAQ (reference sequence). This CDR3 is CASSPQGEGSYEQYF.

The rearrangement joins TRBV2 to TRBJ2-7; TCRdb lists TRBD2, though no DNA is available to test this call. The CDR3 is 13 residues long. Germline CDR1 and CDR2: SNHLY and FYNNEI. CDR3: CASSEGGHYEQYF. Drawing the rest from reference TRBV2 and TRBJ2-7, the complete variable domain is EPEVTQTPSHQVTQMGQEVILRCVPISNHLYFYWYRQILGQKVEFLVSFYNNEISEKSEIFDDQFSVERPDGSNFTLKIRSTKLEDSAMYFCASSEGGHYEQYFGPGTRLTVT.

CDR3 loop: CATSWEGNTIYF. J is TRBJ1-3 and V is TRBV15. Looked up from germline, CDR1 is LNHNV and CDR2 is YYDKDF (reference sequence). The length of the CDR3 is 12 residues.

V gene TRBV10-3 combines with J gene TRBJ2-1; the D gene TCRdb calls, TRBD1, cannot be checked with no DNA. Germline V gene sequence: CDR1 ENHRY, CDR2 SYGVKD. The CDR3 length is 17 residues. The CDR3 sequence: CAISESGGSDPNNEQFF.

The chain combines TRBV29-1 with TRBJ2-1; absent DNA, TCRdb's TRBD1 call cannot be checked. The germline V gene has CDR1 SQVTM and CDR2 ANQGSEA. CDR3 length: 12 residues. CDR3 residues: CSGGVPYNEQFF.

The chain has TRBV2 and TRBJ2-7; TCRdb's assignment of TRBD1 cannot be checked, as there is no DNA. The CDR3 has 11 residues. Germline V gene data show CDR1 as SNHLY and CDR2 as FYNNEI. The CDR3 spells CASSGGFEQYF.

The CDR3 loop reads CASSLGSQEQYF. The chain has TRBV5-1 and TRBJ2-7. This CDR3 comprises 12 residues. Germline CDR1 and CDR2: SGHRS and YFSETQ.

The rearrangement links TRBV11-1 to TRBJ2-3; checking the TCRdb D call of TRBD1 is not possible without DNA. Germline lookup yields CDR1 SGHAT and CDR2 FQDESV (reference sequence). This CDR3 is built from 15 residues. The CDR3 reads CASSWTGSFTDTRYF.

The chain carries TRBV10-3 and TRBJ1-3. The CDR3 is made up of 14 amino acids. Per the germline V gene, CDR1 is ENHRY and CDR2 is SYGVKD. CDR3 loop: CAISAPGLGNTIYF.

The CDR3 protein is CASSLGNYGYTF. J is TRBJ1-2 and V is TRBV5-6. From germline, CDR1 is SGHDT and CDR2 YYEEEE. The length of the CDR3 is 12 residues.

V gene TRBV7-8 combines with J gene TRBJ2-5; there is no DNA to check the TCRdb D call of TRBD1. Looked up from germline, CDR1 is SGHVS and CDR2 is FQNEAQ. The CDR3 consists of 16 residues. This chain's CDR3 is CASTNSRDRGRETQYF.

This rearrangement joins TRBV10-3 to TRBJ2-3; without DNA, the TCRdb call of TRBD2 cannot be checked. The CDR3 runs 14 residues. Germline V gene sequence: CDR1 ENHRY, CDR2 SYGVKD. The CDR3 protein is CAISWTSPEDTQYF.

J is TRBJ2-2 and V is TRBV12-3 or TRBV12-4; there is no DNA to check the TCRdb D call of TRBD1. The CDR3 sequence is 14 residues long. The CDR3 loop reads CASSHRANTGELFF.

This rearrangement joins TRBV7-3 to TRBJ2-7; TCRdb proposes TRBD2, but this gene call is untestable without DNA. Looked up from germline, CDR1 is SGHTA and CDR2 is FQGTGA. There are 13 residues in the CDR3. CDR3 amino acids: CASSLILAGEQYF. The full variable domain, in which reference TRBV7-3 and TRBJ2-7 provide the parts outside the CDR3, is GAGVSQTPSNKVTEKGKYVELRCDPISGHTALYWYRQSLGQGPEFLIYFQGTGAADDSGLPNDRFFAVRPEGSVSTLKIQRTERGDSAVYLCASSLILAGEQYFGPGTRLTVT.

The rearrangement joins TRBV20-1 to TRBJ2-7; lacking DNA, the TRBD2 call made by TCRdb goes unchecked. CDR3 length equals 14 residues. The germline V gene encodes CDR1 DFQATT and CDR2 SNEGSKA (reference sequence). The CDR3 is CSANARNGRDEQYF.

CDR3: CSSSLERAGPLYNEQFF. The chain employs TRBV4-1 and TRBJ2-1; TCRdb indicates TRBD1, and absent DNA this call remains unverified. Germline V gene lookup returns CDR1 MGHRA and CDR2 YSYEKL. The length of the CDR3 is 17 residues.